The present entry profiles one T cell receptor beta chain with its context. Its specificity is unknown. TCRdb processed the 5' RACE reads anew with MiXCR; each CDR3 protein has one entry. The sample has roughly 180,000 distinct CDR3 sequences; around 9.6% are singletons. The sample originates from a study of CD8 T cells in ankylosing spondylitis. The study's findings and limits: A TCR beta motif made of fewer than ten highly homologous variants seemed typical of ankylosing spondylitis blood. Reportedly, disease-linked clones are significantly enriched in ankylosing spondylitis patients' matched synovial fluid. A subset of motif variants has previously been described in the synovial fluid and blood of reactive arthritis.

The origin of this receptor is a female donor with ankylosing spondylitis or in good health (not recorded which). The material sequenced was blood, either unsorted or a sorted T cell fraction (not recorded which).

This CDR3 is CASSYSPRHSSYEQYF. For the CDR3, the DNA is TGTGCCAGCAGTTACTCGCCCCGGCACTCTTCCTACGAGCAGTACTTC. The rearrangement links TRBV6-5 to TRBJ2-7, with D unclear. The CDR3 length is 16 residues. V lost 0 bases to trimming and J lost 1 base, with 13 bases between them. The germline gives CDR1 MNHEY, CDR2 SVGAGI.